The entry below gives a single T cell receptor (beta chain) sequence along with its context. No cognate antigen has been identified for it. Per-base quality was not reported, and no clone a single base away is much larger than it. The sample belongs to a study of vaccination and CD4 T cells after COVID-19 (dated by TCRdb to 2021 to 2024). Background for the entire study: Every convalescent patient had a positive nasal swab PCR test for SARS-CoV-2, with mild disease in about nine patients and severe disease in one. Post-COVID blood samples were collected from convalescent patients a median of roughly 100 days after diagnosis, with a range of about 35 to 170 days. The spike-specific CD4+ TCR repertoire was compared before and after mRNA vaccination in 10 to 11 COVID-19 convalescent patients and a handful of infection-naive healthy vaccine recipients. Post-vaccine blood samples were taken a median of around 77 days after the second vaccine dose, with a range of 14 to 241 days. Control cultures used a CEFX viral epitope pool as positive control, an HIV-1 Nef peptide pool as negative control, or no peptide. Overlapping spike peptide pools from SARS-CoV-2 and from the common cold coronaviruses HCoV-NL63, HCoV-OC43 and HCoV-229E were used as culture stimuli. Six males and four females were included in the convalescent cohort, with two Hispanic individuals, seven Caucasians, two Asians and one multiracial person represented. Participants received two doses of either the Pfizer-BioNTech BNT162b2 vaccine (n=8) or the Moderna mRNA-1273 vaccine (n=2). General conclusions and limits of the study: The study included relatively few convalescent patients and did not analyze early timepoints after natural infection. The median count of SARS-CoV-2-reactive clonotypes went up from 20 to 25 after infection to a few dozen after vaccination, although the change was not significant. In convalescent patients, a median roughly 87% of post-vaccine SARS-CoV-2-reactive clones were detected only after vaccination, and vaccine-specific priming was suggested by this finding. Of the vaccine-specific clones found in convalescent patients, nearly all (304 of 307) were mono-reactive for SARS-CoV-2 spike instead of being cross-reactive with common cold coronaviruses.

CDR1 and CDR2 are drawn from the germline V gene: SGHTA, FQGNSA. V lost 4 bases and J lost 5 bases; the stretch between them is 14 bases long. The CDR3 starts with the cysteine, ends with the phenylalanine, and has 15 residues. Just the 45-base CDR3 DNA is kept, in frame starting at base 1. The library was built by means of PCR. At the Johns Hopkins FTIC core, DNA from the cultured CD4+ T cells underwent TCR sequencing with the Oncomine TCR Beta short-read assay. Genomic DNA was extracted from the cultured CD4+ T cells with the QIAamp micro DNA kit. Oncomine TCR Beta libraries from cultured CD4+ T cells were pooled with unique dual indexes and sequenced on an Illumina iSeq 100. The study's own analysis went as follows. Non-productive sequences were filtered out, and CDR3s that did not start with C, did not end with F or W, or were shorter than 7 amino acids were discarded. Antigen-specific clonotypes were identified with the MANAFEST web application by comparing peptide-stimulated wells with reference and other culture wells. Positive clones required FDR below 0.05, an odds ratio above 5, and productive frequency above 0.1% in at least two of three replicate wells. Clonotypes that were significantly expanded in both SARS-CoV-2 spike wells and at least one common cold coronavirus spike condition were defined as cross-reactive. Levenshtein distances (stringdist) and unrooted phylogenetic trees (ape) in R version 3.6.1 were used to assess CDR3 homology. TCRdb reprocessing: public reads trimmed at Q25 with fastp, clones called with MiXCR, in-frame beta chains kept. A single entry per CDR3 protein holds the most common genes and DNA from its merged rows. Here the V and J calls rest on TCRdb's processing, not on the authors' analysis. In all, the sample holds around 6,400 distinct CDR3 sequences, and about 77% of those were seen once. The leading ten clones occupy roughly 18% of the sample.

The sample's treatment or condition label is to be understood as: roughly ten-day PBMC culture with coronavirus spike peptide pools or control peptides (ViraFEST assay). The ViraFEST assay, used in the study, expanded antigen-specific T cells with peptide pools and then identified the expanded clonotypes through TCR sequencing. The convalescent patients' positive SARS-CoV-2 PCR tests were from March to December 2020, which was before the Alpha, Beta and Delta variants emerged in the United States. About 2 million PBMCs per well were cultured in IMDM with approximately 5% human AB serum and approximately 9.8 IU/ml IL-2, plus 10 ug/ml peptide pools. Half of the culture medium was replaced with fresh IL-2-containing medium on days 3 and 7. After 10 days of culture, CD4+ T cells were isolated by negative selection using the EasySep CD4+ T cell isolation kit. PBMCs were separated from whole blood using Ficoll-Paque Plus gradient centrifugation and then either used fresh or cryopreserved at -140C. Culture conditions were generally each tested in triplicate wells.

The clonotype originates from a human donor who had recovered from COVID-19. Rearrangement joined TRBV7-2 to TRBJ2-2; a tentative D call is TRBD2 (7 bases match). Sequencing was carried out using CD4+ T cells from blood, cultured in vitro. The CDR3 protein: CASSSRRGATGELFF. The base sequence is TGTGCCAGCAGCTCCCGACGGGGGGCGACCGGGGAGCTGTTTTTT.